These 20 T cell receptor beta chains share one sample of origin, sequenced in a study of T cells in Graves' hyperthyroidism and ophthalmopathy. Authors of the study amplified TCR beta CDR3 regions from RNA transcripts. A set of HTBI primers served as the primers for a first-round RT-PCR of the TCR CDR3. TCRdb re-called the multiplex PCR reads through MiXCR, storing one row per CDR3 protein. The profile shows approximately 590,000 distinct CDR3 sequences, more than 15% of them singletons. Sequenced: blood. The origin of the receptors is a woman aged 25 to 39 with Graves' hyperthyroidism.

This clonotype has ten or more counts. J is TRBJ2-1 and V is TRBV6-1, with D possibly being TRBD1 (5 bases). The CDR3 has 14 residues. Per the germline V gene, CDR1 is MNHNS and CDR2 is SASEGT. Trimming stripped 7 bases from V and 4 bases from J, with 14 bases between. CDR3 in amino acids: CASTPEGDYNEQFF. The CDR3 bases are TGTGCCAGCACCCCTGAAGGGGATTACAATGAGCAGTTCTTC.

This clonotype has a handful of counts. CDR3 protein: CASRGWDPEAFF. Here the CDR3 DNA reads TGTGCCAGCAGGGGCTGGGATCCTGAAGCTTTCTTT. V usage is TRBV6-2 or TRBV6-3 and J usage is TRBJ1-1; D gene uncertain. Germline loops: CDR1 MNHEY, CDR2 SVGEGT. The CDR3 extends over 12 amino acids. Trimming left V 6 bases short and J 6 bases short, with 11 bases between.

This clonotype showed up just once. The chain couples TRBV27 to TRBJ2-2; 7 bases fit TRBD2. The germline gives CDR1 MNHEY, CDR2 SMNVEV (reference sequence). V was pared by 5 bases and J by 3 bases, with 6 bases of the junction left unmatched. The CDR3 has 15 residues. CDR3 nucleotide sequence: TGTGCCAGCAGTGGCGGGGAGGGTTACACCGGGGAGCTGTTTTTT. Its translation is CASSGGEGYTGELFF.

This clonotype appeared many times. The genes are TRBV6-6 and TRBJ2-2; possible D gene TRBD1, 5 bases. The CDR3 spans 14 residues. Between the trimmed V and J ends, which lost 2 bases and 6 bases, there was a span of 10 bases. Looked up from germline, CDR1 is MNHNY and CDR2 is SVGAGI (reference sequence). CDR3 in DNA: TGTGCCAGCAGTTACAGGGGCCATTCCGGGGAGCTGTTTTTT. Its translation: CASSYRGHSGELFF.

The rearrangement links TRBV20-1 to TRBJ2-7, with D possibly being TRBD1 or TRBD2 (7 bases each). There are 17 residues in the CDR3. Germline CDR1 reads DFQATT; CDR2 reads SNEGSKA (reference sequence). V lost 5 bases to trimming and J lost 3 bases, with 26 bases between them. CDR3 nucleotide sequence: TGCAGTGCTCCGACTAGCAGGGGGGGTGTCGTTGACTACGAGCAGTACTTC. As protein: CSAPTSRGGVVDYEQYF.

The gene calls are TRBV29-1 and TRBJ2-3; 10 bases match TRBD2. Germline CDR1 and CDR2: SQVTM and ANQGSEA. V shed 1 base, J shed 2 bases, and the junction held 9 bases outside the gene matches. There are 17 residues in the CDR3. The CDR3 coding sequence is TGCAGCGTTGAAGGGCCCGGACTAGCGGACTCCACAGATACGCAGTATTTT. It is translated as CSVEGPGLADSTDTQYF.

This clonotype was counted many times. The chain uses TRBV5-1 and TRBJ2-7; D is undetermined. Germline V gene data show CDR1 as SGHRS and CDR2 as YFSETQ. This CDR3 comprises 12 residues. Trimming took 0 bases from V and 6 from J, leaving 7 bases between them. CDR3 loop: CASSLAFGEQYF. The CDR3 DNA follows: TGCGCCAGCAGCTTGGCCTTCGGCGAGCAGTACTTC.

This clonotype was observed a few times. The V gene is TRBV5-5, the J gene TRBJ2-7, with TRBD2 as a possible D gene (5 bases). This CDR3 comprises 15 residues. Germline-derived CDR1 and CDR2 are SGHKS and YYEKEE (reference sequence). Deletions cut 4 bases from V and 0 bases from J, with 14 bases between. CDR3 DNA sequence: TGTGCCAGCAGCGATACTGGGCGGGCCTCCTACGAGCAGTACTTC. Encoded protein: CASSDTGRASYEQYF.

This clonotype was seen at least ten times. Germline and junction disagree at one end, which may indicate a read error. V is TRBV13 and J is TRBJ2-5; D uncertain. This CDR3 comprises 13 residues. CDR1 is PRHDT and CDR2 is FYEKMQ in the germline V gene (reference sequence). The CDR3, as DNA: TGTGCCAGCAGCTTCCCCGCTCAAGGGACCCAGTACTTC. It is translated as CASSFPAQGTQYF.

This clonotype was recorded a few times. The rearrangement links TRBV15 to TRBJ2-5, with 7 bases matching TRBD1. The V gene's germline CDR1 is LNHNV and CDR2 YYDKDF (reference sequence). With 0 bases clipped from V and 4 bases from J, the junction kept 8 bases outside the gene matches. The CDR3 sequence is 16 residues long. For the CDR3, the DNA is TGTGCCACCAGCAGAGATCTGACAGGGTCATCAGAGACCCAGTACTTC. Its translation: CATSRDLTGSSETQYF.

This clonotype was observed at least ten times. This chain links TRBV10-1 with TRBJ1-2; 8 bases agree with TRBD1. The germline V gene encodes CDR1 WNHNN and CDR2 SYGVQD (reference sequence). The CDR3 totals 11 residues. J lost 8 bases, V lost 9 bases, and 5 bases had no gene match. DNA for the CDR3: TGCGCCAGGGACAGGGTGAGGGGCTACACCTTC. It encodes CARDRVRGYTF.

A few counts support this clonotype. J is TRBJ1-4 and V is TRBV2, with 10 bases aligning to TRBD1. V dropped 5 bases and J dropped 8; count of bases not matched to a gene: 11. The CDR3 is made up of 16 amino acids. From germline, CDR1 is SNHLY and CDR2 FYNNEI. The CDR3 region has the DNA TGTGCCAGCAGTCGAATCGGGACAGGGGCGAGGGAAAAACTGTTTTTT. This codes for CASSRIGTGAREKLFF.

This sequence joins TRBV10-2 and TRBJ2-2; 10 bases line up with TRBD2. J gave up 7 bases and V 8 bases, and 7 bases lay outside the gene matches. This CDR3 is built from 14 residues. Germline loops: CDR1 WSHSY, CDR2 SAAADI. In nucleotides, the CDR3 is TGCGCCAGCCAAAGCGGGAGGGCCATCGGGGAGCTGTTTTTT. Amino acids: CASQSGRAIGELFF.

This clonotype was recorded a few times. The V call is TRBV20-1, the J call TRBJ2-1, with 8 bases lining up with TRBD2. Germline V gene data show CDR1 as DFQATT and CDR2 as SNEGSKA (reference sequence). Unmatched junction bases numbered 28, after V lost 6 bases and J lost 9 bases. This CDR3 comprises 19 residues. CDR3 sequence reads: CSAPVPNGRGGLVVSEQFF. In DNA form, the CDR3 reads TGCAGTGCCCCCGTACCCAACGGGAGGGGCGGTTTGGTGGTTTCTGAGCAGTTCTTC.

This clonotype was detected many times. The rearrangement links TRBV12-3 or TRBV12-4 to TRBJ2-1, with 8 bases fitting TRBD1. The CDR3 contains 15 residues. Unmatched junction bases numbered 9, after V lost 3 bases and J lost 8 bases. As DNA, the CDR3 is TGTGCCAGCAGTTTTCCTTTTCAGGGGGCAGATGAGCAGTTCTTC. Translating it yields CASSFPFQGADEQFF.

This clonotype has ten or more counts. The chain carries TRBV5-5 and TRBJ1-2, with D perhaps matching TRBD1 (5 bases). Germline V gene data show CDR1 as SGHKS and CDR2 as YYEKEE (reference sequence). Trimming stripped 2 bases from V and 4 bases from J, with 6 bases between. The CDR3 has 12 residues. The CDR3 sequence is CASSLQAYGYTF. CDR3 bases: TGTGCCAGCAGCTTACAGGCCTATGGCTACACCTTC.

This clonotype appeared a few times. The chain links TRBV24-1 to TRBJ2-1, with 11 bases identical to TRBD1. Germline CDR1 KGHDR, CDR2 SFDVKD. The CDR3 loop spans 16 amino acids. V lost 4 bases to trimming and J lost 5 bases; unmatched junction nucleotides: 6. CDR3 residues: CATSDRTGGADNEQFF. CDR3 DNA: TGTGCCACCAGTGACCGGACAGGGGGCGCGGACAATGAGCAGTTCTTC.

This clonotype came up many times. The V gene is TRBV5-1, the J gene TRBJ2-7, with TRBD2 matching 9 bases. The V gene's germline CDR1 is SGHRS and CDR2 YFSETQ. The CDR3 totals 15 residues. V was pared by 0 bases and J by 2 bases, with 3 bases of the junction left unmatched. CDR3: CASSLDLAGPYEQYF. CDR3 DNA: TGCGCCAGCAGCTTGGACCTAGCGGGGCCCTACGAGCAGTACTTC.

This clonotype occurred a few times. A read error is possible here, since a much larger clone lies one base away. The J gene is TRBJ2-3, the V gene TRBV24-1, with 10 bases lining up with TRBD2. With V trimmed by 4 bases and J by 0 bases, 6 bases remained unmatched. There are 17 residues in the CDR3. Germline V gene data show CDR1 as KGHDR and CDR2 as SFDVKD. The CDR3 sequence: CATSDRKTSGSTDTQYF. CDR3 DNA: TGTGCCACCAGTGACCGAAAGACTAGCGGGAGCACAGATACGCAGTATTTT.

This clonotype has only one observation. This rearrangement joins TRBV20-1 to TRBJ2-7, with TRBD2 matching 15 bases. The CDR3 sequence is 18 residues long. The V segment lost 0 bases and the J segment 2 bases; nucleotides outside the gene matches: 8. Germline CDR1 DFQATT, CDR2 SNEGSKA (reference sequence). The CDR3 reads CSARDIRTSGRATYEQYF. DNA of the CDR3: TGCAGTGCTAGAGATATAAGGACTAGCGGGAGGGCTACCTACGAGCAGTACTTC.